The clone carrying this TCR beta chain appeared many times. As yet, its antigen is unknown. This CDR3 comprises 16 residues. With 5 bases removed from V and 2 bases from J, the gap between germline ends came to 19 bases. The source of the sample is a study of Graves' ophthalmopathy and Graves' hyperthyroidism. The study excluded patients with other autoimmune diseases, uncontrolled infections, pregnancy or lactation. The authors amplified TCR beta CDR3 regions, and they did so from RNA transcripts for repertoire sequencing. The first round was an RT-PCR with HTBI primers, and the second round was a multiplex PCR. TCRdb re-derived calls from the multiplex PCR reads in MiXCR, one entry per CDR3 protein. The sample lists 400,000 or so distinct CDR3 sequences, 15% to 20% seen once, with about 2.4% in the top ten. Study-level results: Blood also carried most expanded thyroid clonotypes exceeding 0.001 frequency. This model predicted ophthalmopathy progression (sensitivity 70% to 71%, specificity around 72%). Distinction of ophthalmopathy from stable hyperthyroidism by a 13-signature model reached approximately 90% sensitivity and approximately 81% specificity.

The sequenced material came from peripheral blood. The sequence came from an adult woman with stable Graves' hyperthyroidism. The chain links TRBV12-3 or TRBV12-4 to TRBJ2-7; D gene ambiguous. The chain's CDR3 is CASSPPRNSAAYEQYF. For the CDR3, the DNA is TGTGCCAGCAGTCCCCCCCGCAACTCGGCAGCCTACGAGCAGTACTTC.